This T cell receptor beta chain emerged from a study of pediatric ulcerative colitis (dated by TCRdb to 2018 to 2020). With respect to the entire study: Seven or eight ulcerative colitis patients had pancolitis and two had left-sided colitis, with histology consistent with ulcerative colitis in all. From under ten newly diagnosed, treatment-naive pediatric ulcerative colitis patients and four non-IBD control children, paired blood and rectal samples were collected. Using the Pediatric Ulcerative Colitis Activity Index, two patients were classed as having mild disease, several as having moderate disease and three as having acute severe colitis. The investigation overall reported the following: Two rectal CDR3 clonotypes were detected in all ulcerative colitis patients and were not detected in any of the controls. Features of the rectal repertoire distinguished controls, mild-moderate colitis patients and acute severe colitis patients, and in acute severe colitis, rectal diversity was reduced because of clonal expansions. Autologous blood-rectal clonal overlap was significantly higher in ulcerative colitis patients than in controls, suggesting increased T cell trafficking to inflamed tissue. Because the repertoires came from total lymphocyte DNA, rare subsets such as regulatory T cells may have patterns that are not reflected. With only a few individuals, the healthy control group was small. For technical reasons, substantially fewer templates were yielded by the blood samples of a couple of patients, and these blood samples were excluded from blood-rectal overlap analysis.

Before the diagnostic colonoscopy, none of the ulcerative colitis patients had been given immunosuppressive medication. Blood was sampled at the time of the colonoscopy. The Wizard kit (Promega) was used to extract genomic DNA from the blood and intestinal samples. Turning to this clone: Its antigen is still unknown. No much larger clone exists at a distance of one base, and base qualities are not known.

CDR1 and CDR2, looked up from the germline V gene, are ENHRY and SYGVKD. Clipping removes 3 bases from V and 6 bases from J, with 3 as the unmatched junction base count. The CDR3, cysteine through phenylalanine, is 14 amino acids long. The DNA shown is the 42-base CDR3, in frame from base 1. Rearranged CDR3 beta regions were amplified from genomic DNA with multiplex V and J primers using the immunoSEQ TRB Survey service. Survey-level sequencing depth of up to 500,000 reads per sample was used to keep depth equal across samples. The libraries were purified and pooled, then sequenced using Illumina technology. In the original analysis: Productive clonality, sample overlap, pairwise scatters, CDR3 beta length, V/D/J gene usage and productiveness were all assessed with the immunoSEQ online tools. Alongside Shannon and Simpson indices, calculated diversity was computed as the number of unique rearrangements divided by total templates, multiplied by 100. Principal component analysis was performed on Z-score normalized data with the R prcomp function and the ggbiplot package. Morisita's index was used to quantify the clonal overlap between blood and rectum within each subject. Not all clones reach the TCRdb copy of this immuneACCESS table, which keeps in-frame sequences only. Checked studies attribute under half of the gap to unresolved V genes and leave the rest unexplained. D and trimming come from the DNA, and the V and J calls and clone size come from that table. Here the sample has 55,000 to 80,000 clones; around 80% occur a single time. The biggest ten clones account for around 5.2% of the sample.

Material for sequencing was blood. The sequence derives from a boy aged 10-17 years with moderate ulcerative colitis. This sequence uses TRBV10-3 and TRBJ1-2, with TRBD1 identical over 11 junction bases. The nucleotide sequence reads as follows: TGTGCCATCAGTGACCGGGACAGGGGGGATGGCTACACCTTC. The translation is CAISDRDRGDGYTF.